Each of the 32 T cell receptor beta chains below was sequenced from the same sample in a study of tumor-infiltrating lymphocytes in localized non-small cell lung cancer. The repertoire was sequenced with immunoSEQ multiplex PCR; TCRdb's copy has only in-frame clones and lacks some. The sample contains roughly 5,800 clones, around 80% of which appear only once. Specimen: lung tumor tissue. The receptor source for this set is a human donor with non-small cell lung cancer.

This clone was found a few times. The chain recombines TRBV7-9 with TRBJ1-1; D remains unclear. The CDR3 covers 14 residues. Germline values: CDR1 SEHNR, CDR2 FQNEAQ (reference sequence). Trimming took off 5 bases at V and 7 bases at J, with 17 bases between the two ends. CDR3 DNA sequence: TGTGCCAGCAGCCAAGACGTCCTTCCCCATGAAGCTTTCTTT. This translates into CASSQDVLPHEAFF.

The J gene is TRBJ2-3, the V gene TRBV6-5; 7 nucleotides match TRBD1. Trimming at V came to 2 bases and at J to 6 bases, leaving 5 bases not matched to a gene. In germline, CDR1 is MNHEY, CDR2 SVGAGI. The CDR3 covers 14 residues. DNA for the CDR3: TGTGCCAGCAGTTACACAGGGGTTGGGGATACGCAGTATTTT. This sequence encodes CASSYTGVGDTQYF.

This clone was counted a few times. Other DNA sequences within the sample encode an identical CDR3. The chain couples TRBV7-8 to TRBJ2-7; 7 positions agree with TRBD1. The germline CDR1 and CDR2 sequences are SGHVS and FQNEAQ. V gave up 5 bases and J gave up 2 bases; unmatched junction bases: 6. The CDR3 sequence is 14 residues long. The CDR3: CASSDPGTAYEQYF. The CDR3 nucleotides read TGTGCCAGCAGCGATCCCGGGACAGCCTACGAGCAGTACTTC.

This clone has only one observation. The chain joins TRBV7-3 to TRBJ2-1; 9 nucleotides match TRBD2. Unmatched junction bases numbered 6, after V lost 3 bases and J lost 6 bases. This CDR3 region has 15 residues. Germline V gene data show CDR1 as SGHTA and CDR2 as FQGTGA. CDR3 coding DNA: TGTGCCAGCAGCTTTAGGTCTAGCGGGGCCAATGAGCAGTTCTTC. As protein: CASSFRSSGANEQFF.

This clone showed up just a few times. The chain links TRBV29-1 to TRBJ2-3; the D call may be TRBD1 or TRBD2 (6 bases each). Looked up from germline, CDR1 is SQVTM and CDR2 is ANQGSEA. Deletions cut 7 bases from V and 4 bases from J, with 12 bases between. This CDR3 spans 12 amino acids. The DNA of the CDR3 is TGCAGCGCAAAGGGGGGAGCAGATACGCAGTATTTT. Translated, it gives CSAKGGADTQYF.

In DNA, the CDR3 is TGTGCCGCTCAAGGGACTAGGATGGAGACCCAGTACTTC. It is translated as CAAQGTRMETQYF. The chain is built from TRBV6-6 and TRBJ2-5; 8 positions agree with TRBD2. The J segment lost 5 bases and the V segment lost 11 bases, leaving 10 bases of the junction unmatched. This CDR3 has 13 residues. Germline V gene data show CDR1 as MNHNY and CDR2 as SVGAGI (reference sequence).

The rearrangement joins TRBV7-8 to TRBJ1-1; D may be TRBD1 (5 bases). The germline gives CDR1 SGHVS, CDR2 FQNEAQ. The CDR3 has 14 residues. Trimming took 5 bases from V and 6 from J, leaving 16 bases between them. CDR3 bases: TGTGCCAGCAGCCGACAGATAGGGGAAGCTGAAGCTTTCTTT. It encodes CASSRQIGEAEAFF.

This clone was detected only once. This sequence joins TRBV2 and TRBJ2-7; D gene unclear. Trimming removed 2 bases from V and 0 bases from J, with 8 bases in between. This CDR3 contains 14 residues. Germline V gives CDR1 SNHLY, CDR2 FYNNEI. CDR3 loop: CASSERPISYEQYF. DNA of the CDR3: TGTGCCAGCAGTGAAAGGCCGATCTCCTACGAGCAGTACTTC.

This clone has only one observation. This chain joins TRBV28 and TRBJ2-7; D uncertain. CDR3 length: 11 amino acids. Germline V gene data show CDR1 as MDHEN and CDR2 as SYDVKM. The V gene lost 5 bases and the J gene lost 3 bases, with 5 bases spanning the gap. The CDR3 bases are TGTGCCAGCAGTCCGCACTACGAGCAGTACTTC. It specifies CASSPHYEQYF.

This rearrangement joins TRBV18 to TRBJ1-2; 9 bases agree with TRBD1. The CDR3 sequence is 17 residues long. CDR1 and CDR2 (germline): KGHSH, LQKENI. V was pared by 5 bases and J by 8 bases, with 18 bases of the junction left unmatched. CDR3 sequence (DNA): TGTGCCAGCTCATCGACCCTCGAAGACAGGGGGTTGAGGGGCTACACCTTC. It is translated as CASSSTLEDRGLRGYTF.

A single count supports this clone. V and J are TRBV5-1 and TRBJ1-1; no firm D call. Per the germline V gene, CDR1 is SGHRS and CDR2 is YFSETQ. The V and J ends lost 0 bases and 4 bases respectively, with 13 bases between them. The CDR3 extends over 15 amino acids. CDR3 coding DNA: TGCGCCAGCAGCTTGGCCGGGGAAGGAGTCACTGAAGCTTTCTTT. It specifies CASSLAGEGVTEAFF.

The chain couples TRBV2 to TRBJ1-1; maybe TRBD1 (5 bases). The ends were cut back, 5 bases at V and 4 bases at J, with 8 bases in the middle. In germline, CDR1 is SNHLY, CDR2 FYNNEI. CDR3 length: 12 residues. The chain's CDR3 is CASSPDTTEAFF. The CDR3 DNA reads as TGTGCCAGCAGTCCGGACACCACTGAAGCTTTCTTT.

The J gene is TRBJ2-3, the V gene TRBV2; no reliable D call. This CDR3 is built from 12 residues. Looked up from germline, CDR1 is SNHLY and CDR2 is FYNNEI. V shed 6 bases and J shed 2 bases, with 6 bases lying between them. The CDR3, as DNA: TGTGCCAGCAGATTGGACACAGATACGCAGTATTTT. It is translated as CASRLDTDTQYF.

This rearrangement joins TRBV9 to TRBJ2-6; 7 bases line up with TRBD1. Losses at the gene ends were 4 bases for V and 1 base for J; bases not matched to a gene: 8. This CDR3 contains 17 residues. Germline CDR1 and CDR2: SGDLS and YYNGEE. The CDR3 loop reads CASSTRTGTSGANVLTF. Here the CDR3 DNA reads TGTGCCAGCAGCACCCGGACAGGAACTTCTGGGGCCAACGTCCTGACTTTC.

The chain recombines TRBV5-1 with TRBJ1-5, with D unresolved. Germline assignment: CDR1 SGHRS and CDR2 YFSETQ. This CDR3 contains 13 residues. Trimming took 2 bases from V and 4 from J, leaving 7 bases between them. This chain's CDR3 is CASSFSGNQPQHF. The CDR3 coding sequence is TGCGCCAGCAGCTTCAGTGGGAATCAGCCCCAGCATTTT.

CDR3: CSVDGQGENEQFF. The CDR3 DNA reads as TGCAGCGTTGATGGACAGGGAGAAAATGAGCAGTTCTTC. The J gene is TRBJ2-1, the V gene TRBV29-1, with 8 bases fitting TRBD1. The CDR3 has 13 residues. CDR1 SQVTM and CDR2 ANQGSEA come from the germline V gene. The trim removed 3 bases at V and 7 bases at J, leaving 5 bases unmatched.

This clone qualifies as large. The chain combines TRBV18 with TRBJ2-7, with 9 bases aligning to TRBD1. Germline CDR1 and CDR2: KGHSH and LQKENI. V gave up 3 bases and J gave up 3 bases; unmatched junction bases: 12. CDR3 length: 17 residues. The CDR3: CASSPSSSGTGSYEQYF. CDR3 bases: TGTGCCAGCTCACCGTCATCGTCCGGGACAGGGAGCTACGAGCAGTACTTC.

The chain employs TRBV30 and TRBJ2-5; weak D call: TRBD2 (7 bases). The CDR3 has 15 residues. Trimming shortened V by 6 bases and J by 1 base, and 18 bases separated the two germline ends. The germline V gene encodes CDR1 GTSNPN and CDR2 SVGIG (reference sequence). The CDR3: CACTTGRGGQETQYF. For the CDR3, the DNA is TGTGCCTGTACCACAGGGAGGGGAGGCCAAGAGACCCAGTACTTC.

CDR3 sequence reads: CASSLSGGDNSPLHF. For the CDR3, the DNA is TGTGCCAGCAGCTTATCAGGGGGCGATAATTCACCCCTCCACTTT. This chain uses TRBV7-2 with TRBJ1-6; TRBD1 agrees at 8 bases. In germline, CDR1 is SGHTA, CDR2 FQGNSA. V lost 2 bases and J lost 5; bases outside the gene matches: 2. The CDR3 spans 15 residues.

The chain uses TRBV7-9 and TRBJ1-6; unclear D gene. V lost 2 bases and J lost 9, with 11 bases in between. Germline CDR1 reads SEHNR; CDR2 reads FQNEAQ (reference sequence). This CDR3 contains 14 residues. The CDR3 DNA reads TGTGCCAGCAGCTTACGAGGCCCTAGTTCACCCCTCCACTTT. As protein: CASSLRGPSSPLHF.

The chain has TRBV5-4 and TRBJ2-3, with TRBD2 matching 10 bases. V dropped 3 bases and J dropped 5; count of bases not matched to a gene: 9. The germline V gene has CDR1 SGHNT and CDR2 YYREEE (reference sequence). This CDR3 has 16 amino acids. CDR3 loop: CASSSISGGARDTQYF. For the CDR3, the DNA is TGTGCCAGCAGCTCTATAAGCGGGGGGGCTAGAGATACGCAGTATTTT.

The sample holds a few counts of this clone. The genes are TRBV11-2 and TRBJ2-5, with D hard to call. Trimming pared 2 bases from V and 1 base from J, leaving 5 bases between. Per the germline V gene, CDR1 is SGHAT and CDR2 is FQNNGV. This CDR3 region has 13 residues. CDR3 amino acids: CASSLTVQETQYF. The CDR3 DNA is TGTGCCAGCAGCTTAACGGTCCAAGAGACCCAGTACTTC.

The chain links TRBV14 to TRBJ2-3; D unclear. CDR3 length equals 16 residues. From germline, CDR1 is SGHDN and CDR2 FVKESK. The ends were cut back, 1 base at V and 0 bases at J, with 11 bases in the middle. This chain's CDR3 is CASSQVWFSSTDTQYF. The CDR3 DNA reads as TGTGCCAGCAGCCAAGTTTGGTTTTCTAGCACAGATACGCAGTATTTT.

This sequence joins TRBV5-1 and TRBJ2-7, with 7 bases aligning to TRBD1. Germline trimming cut 3 bases from V and 2 bases from J; bases unmatched to any gene: 11. The CDR3 totals 16 residues. Germline values: CDR1 SGHRS, CDR2 YFSETQ. CDR3 in DNA: TGCGCCAGCAGCTACTCCGCGACAGGGAACCCCTACGAGCAGTACTTC. Translating gives CASSYSATGNPYEQYF.

The chain uses TRBV6-4 and TRBJ2-3; the D gene could be TRBD1 or TRBD2 (5 bases each). CDR1 is MRHNA, CDR2 SNTAGT, per germline. The V end was cut by 4 bases, the J end by 6 bases, with 14 bases between. The length of the CDR3 is 14 residues. The CDR3 DNA follows: TGTGCCAGCAGTGCCACACCCGAGGGGGATACGCAGTATTTT. Amino acid sequence: CASSATPEGDTQYF.

This sequence joins TRBV30 and TRBJ1-2; weak D call: TRBD1 (5 bases). The V gene lost 2 bases and the J gene lost 1 base, with 11 bases spanning the gap. The germline gives CDR1 GTSNPN, CDR2 SVGIG (reference sequence). The CDR3 has 14 residues. CDR3 in amino acids: CAWSTRGDNYGYTF. The CDR3, as DNA: TGTGCCTGGAGTACGAGGGGAGATAACTATGGCTACACCTTC.

In its sample, this clone was seen a few times. V and J are TRBV11-2 and TRBJ2-1; D not resolved. The germline CDR1 and CDR2 sequences are SGHAT and FQNNGV. Trimming left V 2 bases short and J 1 base short, with 9 bases between. The CDR3 contains 15 residues. The CDR3 region is CASSLMVGSYNEQFF. The CDR3 DNA reads TGTGCCAGCAGCTTAATGGTGGGTTCCTACAATGAGCAGTTCTTC.

This chain links TRBV11-2 with TRBJ2-7, with D possibly matching TRBD2 (6 bases). V was trimmed by 5 bases and J by 10 bases, leaving 18 bases between them. CDR3 length: 13 residues. Germline loops: CDR1 SGHAT, CDR2 FQNNGV. The CDR3 protein is CASSISLGGAQYF. The CDR3 DNA reads TGTGCCAGCAGCATCTCTCTGGGGGGAGCCCAGTACTTC.

This clone was counted a few times. The rearrangement joins TRBV10-1 to TRBJ2-2, with TRBD2 identical over 9 bases. Germline lookup yields CDR1 WNHNN and CDR2 SYGVQD (reference sequence). The J segment lost 5 bases and the V segment lost 3 bases, leaving 4 bases of the junction unmatched. This CDR3 has 15 residues. The CDR3 is CASSEGGRDTGELFF. The CDR3 nucleotides read TGCGCCAGCAGTGAAGGCGGGAGGGATACCGGGGAGCTGTTTTTT.

As concerns this clone: At one of its ends the junction is not consistent with the germline gene, which may arise from a read error. This chain links TRBV11-2 with TRBJ2-5; 9 bases line up with TRBD1. The CDR3 is 14 amino acids. Germline lookup yields CDR1 SGHAT and CDR2 FQNNGV. CDR3 sequence (DNA): TGTGCCAGCAGCATAGACAGGGGGGCAGAGACCCAGTACTTC. This encodes CASSIDRGAETQYF.

The chain couples TRBV7-9 to TRBJ1-3; 7 bases line up with TRBD1. CDR1 SEHNR and CDR2 FQNEAQ come from the germline V gene (reference sequence). V gave up 3 bases and J gave up 4 bases; unmatched junction bases: 0. This CDR3 comprises 13 residues. CDR3 sequence (DNA): TGTGCCAGCAGCTTGGACAGGGGAAACACCATATATTTT. Protein sequence: CASSLDRGNTIYF.

The rearrangement joins TRBV29-1 to TRBJ1-3, with D unresolved. The CDR3 totals 12 residues. The V gene's germline CDR1 is SQVTM and CDR2 ANQGSEA. V was clipped by 4 bases and J by 0 bases, with 4 bases between them. CDR3 in amino acids: CSVASSGNTIYF. In DNA, the CDR3 is TGCAGCGTTGCCAGCTCTGGAAACACCATATATTTT.